Sequencing of this TCR beta chain was carried out in a study of blood T cell repertoires in COVID-19. The wider study: Collection of acute and convalescent COVID-19 samples took place in the United States, Italy and Spain. T cells, B-cell-depleted T cells, or PBMCs provided the cDNA or gDNA that served as material.

Authors' processing steps: Reference gene primer amplification gave estimated nucleated cell counts. Assay used: immunoSEQ multiplex PCR; TCRdb lists only in-frame clones, some missing. V, J and clone size reflect that table, while D and trimming were determined from the DNA. The sample includes 80,000 to 100,000 clones, about 84% of them seen just once. The germline gives CDR1 SGHTA, CDR2 FQGNSA. This CDR3 spans 13 amino acids. Between the trimmed V and J ends, which lost 7 bases and 11 bases, there was a span of 20 bases. The sequence came from a man aged 60 to 75 with acute or convalescent COVID-19. Specimen: peripheral blood. The rearrangement uses TRBV7-2 and TRBJ1-2; D is ambiguous. CDR3 loop: CASTFKPGVGYTF. Here the CDR3 DNA reads TGTGCCAGCACCTTCAAACCCGGGGTTGGTTACACCTTC.